These 21 T cell receptor beta chains originate from one sample sequenced in a study of regulatory T cells in long-lasting Graves disease. In building TCR beta libraries, iRepertoire HTBI primers were used together with Arm-PCR of CDR3 regions. TCRdb analysed the multiplex PCR reads with MiXCR anew, one entry per CDR3 protein. The sample yields about 210,000 distinct CDR3 sequences, roughly a fifth seen once. Time point indicated: newly diagnosed GD, antithyroid drugs for less than 3 months. Isolated PBMC RNA provided the starting material for the TCR library. The same specimen was also included in a second study, on T cells in Graves' hyperthyroidism and ophthalmopathy.

Material: peripheral blood mononuclear cells (PBMCs), obtained at new diagnosis, from a patient treated with antithyroid drugs. The receptor source for this set is a woman aged 25 to 39 with Graves disease.

This clonotype was found once. This likely traces to a read error, being one base from a far larger clone. The chain recombines TRBV10-3 with TRBJ1-2; 8 bases line up with TRBD1. The CDR3 extends over 16 amino acids. The V segment lost 2 bases and the J segment 8 bases; nucleotides outside the gene matches: 13. In germline, CDR1 is ENHRY, CDR2 SYGVKD. In DNA, the CDR3 is TGTGCCATCAGTGAGGGTACCGGGACAGGCCGGAGGGGCTACACCTTC. Translating it yields CAISEGTGTGRRGYTF.

The sample holds many counts of this clonotype. The chain has TRBV28 and TRBJ1-2, with D possibly TRBD1 on 5 matching bases. The CDR3 runs to 14 residues. V was shortened by 5 bases and J by 6 bases, with 16 bases between the two germline ends. CDR1 is MDHEN, CDR2 SYDVKM, per germline. CDR3: CASSQTHRTHGYTF. In nucleotides, the CDR3 is TGTGCCAGCAGTCAGACCCACCGGACACATGGCTACACCTTC.

The chain employs TRBV24-1 and TRBJ2-5, with D possibly being TRBD1 or TRBD2 (7 bases each). The CDR3 loop spans 19 amino acids. V lost 3 bases to trimming and J lost 2 bases, with 24 bases between them. The germline gives CDR1 KGHDR, CDR2 SFDVKD. CDR3: CATSDAGEGAGGGQETQYF. The CDR3 DNA sequence: TGTGCCACCAGTGATGCAGGGGAAGGGGCAGGGGGGGGACAAGAGACCCAGTACTTC.

This clonotype was picked up a small number of times. The chain employs TRBV7-9 and TRBJ2-1; 13 nucleotides match TRBD2. The V segment lost 0 bases and the J segment 8 bases; nucleotides outside the gene matches: 7. The CDR3 totals 17 residues. CDR1 and CDR2 from the germline V gene are SEHNR and FQNEAQ (reference sequence). The CDR3 sequence: CASSLAHTSGGADEQFF. The CDR3 DNA follows: TGTGCCAGCAGCTTAGCCCATACTAGCGGGGGGGCCGATGAGCAGTTCTTC.

This clonotype was picked up many times. The rearrangement uses TRBV28 and TRBJ1-1; 12 nucleotides align to TRBD1. The germline V gene encodes CDR1 MDHEN and CDR2 SYDVKM. The CDR3 is 22 amino acids. V lost 3 bases to trimming and J lost 7 bases; unmatched junction nucleotides: 27. CDR3 nucleotide sequence: TGTGCCAGCAGTTTCTCAACTCGACCACCGGGACAGGGGGCATTAGCCGAAGGTGAAGCTTTCTTT. It specifies CASSFSTRPPGQGALAEGEAFF.

This clonotype was picked up many times. The V call is TRBV2, the J call TRBJ2-5; D is uncertain. Germline-derived CDR1 and CDR2 are SNHLY and FYNNEI. V was clipped by 7 bases and J by 3 bases, with 12 bases between them. The CDR3 contains 13 residues. CDR3 coding DNA: TGTGCCAGCATGAGGTCTAGTAAAGAGACCCAGTACTTC. This translates into CASMRSSKETQYF.

This clonotype was counted at least ten times. The chain links TRBV28 to TRBJ2-3; D remains unclear. This CDR3 is 15 amino acids long. Trimming left V 1 base short and J 3 bases short, with 11 bases between. From germline, CDR1 is MDHEN and CDR2 SYDVKM. The CDR3 protein is CASSLSGIGTDTQYF. DNA for the CDR3: TGTGCCAGCAGTTTATCGGGCATTGGAACAGATACGCAGTATTTT.

Many counts were recorded for this clonotype. The rearrangement links TRBV28 to TRBJ1-2; tentatively, D is TRBD1 (5 bases). This CDR3 comprises 13 residues. The V gene lost 8 bases and the J gene lost 4 bases, with 14 bases spanning the gap. The germline V gene has CDR1 MDHEN and CDR2 SYDVKM. CDR3 coding DNA: TGTGCCAGCCTCGGACGGGGGTCCTATGGCTACACCTTC. This codes for CASLGRGSYGYTF.

This clonotype was seen ten or more times. This sequence joins TRBV7-9 and TRBJ1-4, with D tentatively TRBD1 (6 bases). V was clipped by 5 bases and J by 5 bases, with 15 bases between them. The CDR3 is made up of 15 amino acids. Per the germline V gene, CDR1 is SEHNR and CDR2 is FQNEAQ (reference sequence). The CDR3: CASSRKGERNEKLFF. CDR3 nucleotide sequence: TGTGCCAGCAGCAGGAAGGGGGAGAGGAATGAAAAACTGTTTTTT.

This clonotype has a count of ten or more. J is TRBJ2-7 and V is TRBV19; possible D gene TRBD1, 6 bases. Trimming stripped 4 bases from V and 1 base from J, with 11 bases between. The germline V gene encodes CDR1 LNHDA and CDR2 SQIVND (reference sequence). This CDR3 is built from 14 residues. The CDR3 coding sequence is TGTGCCAGTAGTAAGGGGGAGACTTCCTACGAGCAGTACTTC. Amino acid sequence: CASSKGETSYEQYF.

The chain joins TRBV5-1 to TRBJ2-3; D is possibly TRBD2 (6 bases). The CDR3 sequence is 17 residues long. Germline V CDR1 and CDR2: SGHRS, YFSETQ. Between the trimmed V and J ends, which lost 0 bases and 2 bases, there was a span of 16 bases. The CDR3 spells CASSLGDGGVDTDTQYF. The CDR3 nucleotides are TGCGCCAGCAGCTTGGGCGACGGGGGAGTGGACACAGATACGCAGTATTTT.

This sequence joins TRBV13 and TRBJ2-7, with TRBD2 matching over 7 bases. The CDR3 extends over 15 amino acids. CDR1 is PRHDT, CDR2 FYEKMQ, per germline (reference sequence). V was clipped by 0 bases and J by 2 bases; unmatched bases: 4. The CDR3 sequence: CASSLGSGFAYEQYF. In nucleotides, the CDR3 is TGTGCCAGCAGCTTAGGTAGCGGGTTCGCCTACGAGCAGTACTTC.

The chain has TRBV30 and TRBJ2-7; 10 bases are shared with TRBD1. V lost 7 bases and J lost 5; bases outside the gene matches: 5. The CDR3 has 12 amino acids. Germline V gene lookup returns CDR1 GTSNPN and CDR2 SVGIG (reference sequence). DNA of the CDR3: TGTGCCTACGGGACAGGGGATAACGAGCAGTACTTC. Translating gives CAYGTGDNEQYF. The complete variable domain, with remaining parts taken from reference TRBV30 and TRBJ2-7, reads SQTIHQWPATLVQPVGSPLSLECTVEGTSNPNLYWYRQAAGRGLQLLFYSVGIGQISSEVPQNLSASRPQDRQFILSSKKLLLSDSGFYLCAYGTGDNEQYFGPGTRLTVT.

This clonotype was detected only a few times. The chain links TRBV6-4 to TRBJ2-3, with D tentatively TRBD1 (5 bases). The V end was cut by 5 bases, the J end by 1 base, with 10 bases between. CDR3 length: 14 residues. From germline, CDR1 is MRHNA and CDR2 SNTAGT. As DNA, the CDR3 is TGTGCCAGCAGTAGGGGCCCCGGCACAGATACGCAGTATTTT. Amino acids: CASSRGPGTDTQYF.

In its sample, this clonotype was seen many times. The rearrangement uses TRBV6-9 and TRBJ2-2; D gene ambiguous. Trimming pared 3 bases from V and 8 bases from J, leaving 13 bases between. Germline loops: CDR1 MNHGY, CDR2 SVAAGI. This CDR3 is built from 14 residues. The CDR3 bases are TGTGCCAGCAGTTACTCTGGGTTTACGGGGGAGCTGTTTTTT. Its protein is CASSYSGFTGELFF.

This clonotype was observed at least ten times. The chain joins TRBV20-1 to TRBJ2-3, with unresolved D. CDR3 length: 12 residues. Germline V gene sequence: CDR1 DFQATT, CDR2 SNEGSKA (reference sequence). Trimming stripped 3 bases from V and 0 bases from J, with 4 bases between. The CDR3 protein is CSASASTDTQYF. The CDR3 DNA reads as TGCAGTGCTAGTGCCAGCACAGATACGCAGTATTTT.

The sample holds many counts of this clonotype. The rearrangement joins TRBV7-6 to TRBJ2-3, with D unclear. Germline V CDR1 and CDR2: SGHVS, FNYEAQ. The length of the CDR3 is 14 residues. The V and J ends lost 1 base and 9 bases respectively, with 14 bases between them. The DNA of the CDR3 is TGTGCCAGCAGCTTAGGGGCTCGACGACCCACGCAGTATTTT. It is translated as CASSLGARRPTQYF.

The J gene is TRBJ1-1, the V gene TRBV12-3 or TRBV12-4, with D possibly TRBD1 on 5 matching bases. The CDR3 has 13 amino acids. The V end was cut by 5 bases, the J end by 5 bases, with 12 bases between. The CDR3 sequence: CASSPPGRTEAFF. In nucleotides, the CDR3 is TGTGCCAGCAGTCCCCCGGGGCGGACTGAAGCTTTCTTT.

This clonotype was seen repeatedly, ten times or more. This rearrangement joins TRBV20-1 to TRBJ2-5; no reliable D call. Between the trimmed V and J ends, which lost 5 bases and 5 bases, there was a span of 21 bases. CDR3 length: 15 residues. CDR1 and CDR2 from the germline V gene are DFQATT and SNEGSKA (reference sequence). CDR3 sequence (DNA): TGCAGTGCTTTCCCTTTTATGGGCTCGTTGGAGACCCAGTACTTC. This sequence encodes CSAFPFMGSLETQYF.

This clonotype was observed at least ten times. This chain connects TRBV6-5 to TRBJ2-7; D not certain. The germline CDR1 and CDR2 sequences are MNHEY and SVGAGI. V was trimmed by 4 bases and J by 6 bases, leaving 25 bases between them. This CDR3 comprises 17 residues. The CDR3 region has the DNA TGTGCCAGCAGTTCTACACGTCGTGGAGCCGCCAAGGGCGAGCAGTACTTC. Protein sequence: CASSSTRRGAAKGEQYF.

The rearrangement links TRBV6-1 to TRBJ2-2; the D gene is possibly TRBD2 (5 bases). Germline-derived CDR1 and CDR2 are MNHNS and SASEGT. The length of the CDR3 is 15 residues. V lost 7 bases and J lost 0, with 12 bases in between. As DNA, the CDR3 is TGTGCCAGCACCCGCGGGCACGCGAACACCGGGGAGCTGTTTTTT. Amino acid sequence: CASTRGHANTGELFF.